The 16 T cell receptor beta chains below were found in one sample sequenced in a study of Tregs in tolerant kidney transplant recipients. Repertoires were generated with immunoSEQ multiplex PCR, while TCRdb's copy carries only in-frame clones and drops some. Found here are 240,000 or so clones, more than 65% of them singletons; the top ten hold approximately 0.69%. Sequenced: CD4+ T cells from blood. These receptor sequences come from a human donor in good health.

The CDR3 loop reads CASSPWGAGGLYEQYF. The CDR3 DNA follows: TGTGCCAGCAGCCCTTGGGGAGCGGGAGGTTTATACGAGCAGTACTTC. This chain uses TRBV7-9 with TRBJ2-7; TRBD2 aligns across 9 bases. This CDR3 has 16 residues. V trimming: 5 bases; J trimming: 4 bases; junction bases outside the gene matches: 12. Germline V gives CDR1 SEHNR, CDR2 FQNEAQ (reference sequence).

This chain joins TRBV19 and TRBJ1-1, with a tentative D call TRBD1 (6 bases). CDR1 and CDR2 from the germline V gene are LNHDA and SQIVND (reference sequence). Deletions cut 5 bases from V and 0 bases from J, with 16 bases between. The CDR3 sequence is 16 residues long. The CDR3 region has the DNA TGTGCCAGTAGTCGTTCGGACAGCCTTATGAACACTGAAGCTTTCTTT. Residues: CASSRSDSLMNTEAFF.

To note about this clone: Other DNA variants within this sample encode the same CDR3. The rearrangement joins TRBV5-1 to TRBJ1-2; no clear D gene. V was shortened by 0 bases and J by 6 bases, with 9 bases between the two germline ends. Germline V gene lookup returns CDR1 SGHRS and CDR2 YFSETQ. This CDR3 has 13 residues. CDR3 DNA sequence: TGCGCCAGCAGCTTGGAGGCAGGTCATGGCTACACCTTC. This codes for CASSLEAGHGYTF.

The J gene is TRBJ2-7, the V gene TRBV6-5; TRBD2 might be the D (6 bases). V shed 8 bases and J shed 1 base, with 12 bases lying between them. This CDR3 comprises 13 residues. Germline CDR1 reads MNHEY; CDR2 reads SVGAGI. The DNA of the CDR3 is TGTGCCAGCGGAGGGAGCGGATCCTACGAGCAGTACTTC. Translation gives CASGGSGSYEQYF.

The CDR3 DNA sequence: TGCGCCAGCAGCTTGGAAGGGACAGGGGGCGCGACCCAGTACTTC. Its translation: CASSLEGTGGATQYF. V gene TRBV5-1 combines with J gene TRBJ2-5; 12 bases line up with TRBD1. The CDR3 loop spans 15 amino acids. V shed 0 bases and J 7 bases; nucleotides not matched to a gene: 4. In germline, CDR1 is SGHRS, CDR2 YFSETQ.

This chain connects TRBV5-8 to TRBJ2-5; TRBD1 aligns across 8 bases. Germline lookup yields CDR1 SGHTS and CDR2 YDEGEE. Trimming removed 0 bases from V and 9 bases from J; junction bases left unmatched: 4. The CDR3 length is 13 residues. As DNA, the CDR3 is TGTGCCAGCAGCTTGGACACGGACAGGGCCCAGTACTTC. Translation: CASSLDTDRAQYF.

The V gene is TRBV18, the J gene TRBJ2-7; 7 bases match TRBD2. This CDR3 has 15 residues. Germline assignment: CDR1 KGHSH and CDR2 LQKENI. Trimming removed 2 bases from V and 2 bases from J; junction bases left unmatched: 6. The CDR3 DNA reads TGTGCCAGCTCACCAGCAGCTAGCGGTACCTACGAGCAGTACTTC. It encodes CASSPAASGTYEQYF.

This chain links TRBV5-1 with TRBJ1-2; TRBD1 is a possible D gene (5 bases). Trimming took off 0 bases at V and 0 bases at J, with 9 bases between the two ends. Germline assignment: CDR1 SGHRS and CDR2 YFSETQ. The CDR3 is made up of 15 amino acids. The CDR3 loop is CASSLGWGPNYGYTF. The DNA of the CDR3 is TGCGCCAGCAGCTTGGGGTGGGGACCTAACTATGGCTACACCTTC.

The V gene is TRBV7-2, the J gene TRBJ2-3, with TRBD1 matching 9 bases. This CDR3 is built from 16 residues. Per the germline V gene, CDR1 is SGHTA and CDR2 is FQGNSA. After removal of 2 bases from V and 1 base from J, the junction contained 4 bases not matched to a gene. This CDR3 reads CASSLWGQGRTDTQYF. The CDR3 DNA sequence: TGTGCCAGCAGCTTATGGGGACAGGGACGCACAGATACGCAGTATTTT.

J is TRBJ1-2 and V is TRBV2; D may be TRBD1 (6 bases). The CDR3 extends over 12 amino acids. V was shortened by 6 bases and J by 3 bases, with 8 bases between the two germline ends. Germline CDR1 is SNHLY and CDR2 is FYNNEI. In nucleotides, the CDR3 is TGTGCCAGCAGCAGGACAGACTATGGCTACACCTTC. Protein sequence: CASSRTDYGYTF.

The V gene is TRBV20-1, the J gene TRBJ1-1; D is uncertain. Trimming pared 0 bases from V and 11 bases from J, leaving 10 bases between. The CDR3 has 11 amino acids. Germline lookup yields CDR1 DFQATT and CDR2 SNEGSKA (reference sequence). DNA for the CDR3: TGCAGTGCTAGAGATCCGAGGGCGGCTTTCTTT. It encodes CSARDPRAAFF.

The J gene is TRBJ2-5, the V gene TRBV18; D is possibly TRBD1 (6 bases). The J call may be incorrect, as the DNA end agrees better with TRBJ2-7. The CDR3 totals 15 residues. Germline V gene data show CDR1 as KGHSH and CDR2 as LQKENI. The CDR3 region is CASSPRGHSSYEQYF. CDR3 in DNA: TGTGCCAGCTCACCTAGGGGACATAGCTCCTACGAGCAGTACTTC.

J is TRBJ2-7 and V is TRBV18, with D unresolved. The germline CDR1 and CDR2 sequences are KGHSH and LQKENI. This CDR3 spans 15 amino acids. Between the trimmed V and J ends, which lost 3 bases and 6 bases, there was a span of 18 bases. CDR3 in DNA: TGTGCCAGCTCACCTGTAGGGCTGGGTTCGGGCGAGCAGTACTTC. Encoded protein: CASSPVGLGSGEQYF.

The V and J genes are TRBV4-2 and TRBJ2-7, with 8 positions matching TRBD1. V gave up 1 base and J gave up 3 bases; unmatched junction bases: 11. The CDR3 contains 17 residues. Per the germline V gene, CDR1 is LGHNA and CDR2 is YNFKEQ. The DNA for the CDR3 is TGTGCCAGCAGCCAAGGAGCCGAGACAGGGGACTTCTACGAGCAGTACTTC. Protein sequence: CASSQGAETGDFYEQYF.

The rearrangement links TRBV6-5 to TRBJ1-1, with D perhaps TRBD1 (6 bases). This CDR3 spans 14 amino acids. Trimming left V 5 bases short and J 6 bases short, with 16 bases between. Germline CDR1 is MNHEY and CDR2 is SVGAGI. CDR3 sequence reads: CASSVAQGPSEAFF. The CDR3 nucleotides read TGTGCCAGCAGTGTAGCACAGGGACCCTCTGAAGCTTTCTTT.

This clone was picked up one time. This chain links TRBV5-1 with TRBJ1-3, with TRBD1 matching 7 bases. This CDR3 is built from 15 residues. J gave up 4 bases and V 4 bases, and 8 bases lay outside the gene matches. CDR1 SGHRS and CDR2 YFSETQ come from the germline V gene. The CDR3 spells CASSPGPGQGNTIYF. The CDR3 DNA sequence: TGCGCCAGCAGCCCCGGACCGGGACAGGGAAACACCATATATTTT.